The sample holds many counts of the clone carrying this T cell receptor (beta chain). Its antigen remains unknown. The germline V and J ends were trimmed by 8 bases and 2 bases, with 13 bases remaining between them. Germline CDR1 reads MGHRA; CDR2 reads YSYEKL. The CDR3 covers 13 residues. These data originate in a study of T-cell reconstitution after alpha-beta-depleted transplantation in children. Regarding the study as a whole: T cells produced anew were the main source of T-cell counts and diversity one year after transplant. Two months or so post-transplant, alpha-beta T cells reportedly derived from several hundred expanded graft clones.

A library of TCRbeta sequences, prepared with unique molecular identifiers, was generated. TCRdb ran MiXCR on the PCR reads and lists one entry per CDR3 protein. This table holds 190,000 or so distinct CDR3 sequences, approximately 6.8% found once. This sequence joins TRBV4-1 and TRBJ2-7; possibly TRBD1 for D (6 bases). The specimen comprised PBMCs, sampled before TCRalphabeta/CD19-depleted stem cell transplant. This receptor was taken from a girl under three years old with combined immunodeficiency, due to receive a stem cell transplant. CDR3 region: CASRQAGTYEQYF. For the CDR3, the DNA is TGCGCCAGCCGACAGGCAGGCACCTACGAGCAGTACTTC.